The T cell receptor (beta chain) under discussion was sequenced for a study of T cells in women clearing cervical HPV infection. Looked up from germline, CDR1 is DFQATT and CDR2 is SNEGSKA (reference sequence). Deletions cut 0 bases from V and 2 bases from J, with 13 bases between. The CDR3 extends over 16 amino acids. Findings and caveats of the study: Repertoire richness, not evenness, was significantly elevated in CIN3+ cases versus controls. TRBV6-7 abundance was lower in cases than controls (approximately 0.11% versus 0.16%).

About this clone: Its specificity is unknown. The sequence runs out 3 residues before the end of the CDR3; the remainder is reconstructed from the germline J gene.

TCR beta CDR3 amplified by multiplex PCR from approximately 1,100 ng genomic DNA. Sequenced by immunoSEQ multiplex PCR; TCRdb stores in-frame clones only, minus some. Reported are about 14,000 clones; the ten largest clones contain under 9%. The receptor was derived from a woman between 18 and 75 years old with a cervical HPV16 infection that either progressed to CIN3+ or cleared (not recorded which). The source material was blood buffy coat. V is TRBV20-1 and J is TRBJ2-2, with D perhaps TRBD2 (6 bases). The sequenced part of the CDR3 DNA is TGCAGTGCTAGAGATGGGCTAGCGCTAAACACCGGGGAG. Its translation is CSARDGLALNTGE. In full, the CDR3 reads CSARDGLALNTGELFF.